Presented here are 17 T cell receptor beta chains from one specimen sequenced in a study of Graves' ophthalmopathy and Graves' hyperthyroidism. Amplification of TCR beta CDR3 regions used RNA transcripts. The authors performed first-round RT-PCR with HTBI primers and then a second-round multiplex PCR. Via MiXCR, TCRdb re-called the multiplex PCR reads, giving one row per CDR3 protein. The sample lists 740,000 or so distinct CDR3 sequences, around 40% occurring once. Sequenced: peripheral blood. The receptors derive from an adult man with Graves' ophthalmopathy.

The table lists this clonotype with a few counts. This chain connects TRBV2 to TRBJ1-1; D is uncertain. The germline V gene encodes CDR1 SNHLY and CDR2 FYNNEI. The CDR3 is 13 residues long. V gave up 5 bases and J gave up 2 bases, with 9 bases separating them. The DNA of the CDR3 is TGTGCCAGCAGTTCCGAAAAAAACACTGAAGCTTTCTTT. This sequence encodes CASSSEKNTEAFF.

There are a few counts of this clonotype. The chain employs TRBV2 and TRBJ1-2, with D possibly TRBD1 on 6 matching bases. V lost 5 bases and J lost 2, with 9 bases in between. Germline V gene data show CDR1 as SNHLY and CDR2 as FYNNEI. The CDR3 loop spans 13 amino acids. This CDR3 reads CASSTQGNYGYTF. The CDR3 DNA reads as TGTGCCAGCAGTACACAGGGAAACTATGGCTACACCTTC.

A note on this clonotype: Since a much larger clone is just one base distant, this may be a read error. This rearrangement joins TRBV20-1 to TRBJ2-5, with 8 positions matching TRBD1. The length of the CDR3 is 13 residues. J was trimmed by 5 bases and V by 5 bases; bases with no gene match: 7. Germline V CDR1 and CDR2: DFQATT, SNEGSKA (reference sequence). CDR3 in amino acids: CSAGTGLEETQYF. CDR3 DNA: TGCAGTGCTGGGACAGGTCTCGAGGAGACCCAGTACTTC.

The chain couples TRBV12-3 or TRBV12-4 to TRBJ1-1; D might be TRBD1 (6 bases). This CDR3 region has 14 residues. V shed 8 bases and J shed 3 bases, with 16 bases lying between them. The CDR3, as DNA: TGTGCCAGCCTGACAGGCGCGAAGGACACTGAAGCTTTCTTT. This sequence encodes CASLTGAKDTEAFF.

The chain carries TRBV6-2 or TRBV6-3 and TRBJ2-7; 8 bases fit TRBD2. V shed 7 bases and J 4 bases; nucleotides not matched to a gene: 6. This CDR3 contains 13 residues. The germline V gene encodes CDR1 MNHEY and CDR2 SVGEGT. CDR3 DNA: TGTGCCAGCAAGTCCAGCGGGAGTTACGAGCAGTACTTC. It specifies CASKSSGSYEQYF.

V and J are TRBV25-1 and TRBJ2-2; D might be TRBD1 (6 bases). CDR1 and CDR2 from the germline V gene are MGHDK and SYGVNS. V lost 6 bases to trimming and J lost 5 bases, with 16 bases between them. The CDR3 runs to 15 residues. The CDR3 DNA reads TGTGCCAGCAGACAGGGAGCGGAACATACCGGGGAGCTGTTTTTT. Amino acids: CASRQGAEHTGELFF.

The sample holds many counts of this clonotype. CDR3 residues: CASSITGVNTEAFF. In nucleotides, the CDR3 is TGTGCCAGTAGTATTACAGGCGTGAACACTGAAGCTTTCTTT. The chain recombines TRBV19 with TRBJ1-1; D is perhaps TRBD1 (5 bases). Deletions cut 3 bases from V and 0 bases from J, with 8 bases between. CDR1 is LNHDA, CDR2 SQIVND, per germline (reference sequence). This CDR3 is built from 14 residues. The full variable domain, with the rest looked up from reference TRBV19 and TRBJ1-1, is DGGITQSPKYLFRKEGQNVTLSCEQNLNHDAMYWYRQDPGQGLRLIYYSQIVNDFQKGDIAEGYSVSREKKESFPLTVTSAQKNPTAFYLCASSITGVNTEAFFGQGTRLTVV.

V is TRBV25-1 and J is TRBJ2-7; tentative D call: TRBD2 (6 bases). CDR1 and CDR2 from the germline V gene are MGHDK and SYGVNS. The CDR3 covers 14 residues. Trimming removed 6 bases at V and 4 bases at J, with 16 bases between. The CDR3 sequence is CASRVGGLGYEQYF. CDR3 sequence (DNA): TGTGCCAGCAGAGTAGGAGGGCTCGGGTACGAGCAGTACTTC.

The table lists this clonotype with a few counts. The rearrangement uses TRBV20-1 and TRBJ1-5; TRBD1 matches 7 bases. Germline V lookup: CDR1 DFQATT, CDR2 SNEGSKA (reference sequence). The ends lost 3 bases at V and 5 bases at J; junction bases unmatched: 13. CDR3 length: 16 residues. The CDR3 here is CSASPPGGAVDQPQHF. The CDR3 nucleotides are TGCAGTGCTAGCCCCCCAGGGGGGGCGGTAGATCAGCCCCAGCATTTT.

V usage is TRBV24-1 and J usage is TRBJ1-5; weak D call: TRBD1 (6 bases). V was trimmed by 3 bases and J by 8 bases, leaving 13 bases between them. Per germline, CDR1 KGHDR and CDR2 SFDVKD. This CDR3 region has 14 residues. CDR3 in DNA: TGTGCCACCAGTGATACGGGGGGCGACGAGCCCCAGCATTTT. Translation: CATSDTGGDEPQHF.

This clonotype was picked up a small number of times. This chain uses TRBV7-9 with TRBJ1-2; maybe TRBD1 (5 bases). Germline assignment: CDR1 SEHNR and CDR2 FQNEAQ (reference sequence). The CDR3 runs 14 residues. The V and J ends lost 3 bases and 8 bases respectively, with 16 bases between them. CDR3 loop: CASSFGGFSGGYTF. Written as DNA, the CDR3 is TGTGCCAGCAGCTTCGGGGGATTTTCGGGCGGCTACACCTTC.

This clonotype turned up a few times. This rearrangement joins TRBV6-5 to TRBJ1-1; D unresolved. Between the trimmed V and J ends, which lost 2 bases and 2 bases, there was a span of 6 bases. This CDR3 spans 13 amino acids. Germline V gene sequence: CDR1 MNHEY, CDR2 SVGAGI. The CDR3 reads CASSYHLNTEAFF. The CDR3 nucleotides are TGTGCCAGCAGTTACCATCTAAACACTGAAGCTTTCTTT.

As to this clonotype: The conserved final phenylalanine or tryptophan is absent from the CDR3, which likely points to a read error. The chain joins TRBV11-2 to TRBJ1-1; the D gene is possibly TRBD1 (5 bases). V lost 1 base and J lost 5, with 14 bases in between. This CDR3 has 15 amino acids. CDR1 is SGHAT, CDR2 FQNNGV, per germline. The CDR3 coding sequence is TGTGCCAGCAGCTTAGTGCCAGGGAGTGGAACTGAAGCTTTCTCT. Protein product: CASSLVPGSGTEAFS.

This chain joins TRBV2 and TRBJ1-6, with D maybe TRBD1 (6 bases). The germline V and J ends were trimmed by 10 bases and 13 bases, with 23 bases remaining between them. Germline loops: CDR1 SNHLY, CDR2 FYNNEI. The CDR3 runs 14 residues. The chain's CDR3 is CATRGGRGSQPLHF. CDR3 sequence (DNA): TGTGCCACCCGAGGGGGTCGGGGGAGTCAGCCCCTCCACTTT.

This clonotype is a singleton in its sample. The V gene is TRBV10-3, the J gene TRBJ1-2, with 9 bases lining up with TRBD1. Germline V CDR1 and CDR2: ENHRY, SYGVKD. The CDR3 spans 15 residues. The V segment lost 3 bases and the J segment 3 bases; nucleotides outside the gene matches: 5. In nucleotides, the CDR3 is TGTGCCATCAGTGAAACAGGGGACAGGGACTATGGCTACACCTTC. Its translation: CAISETGDRDYGYTF.

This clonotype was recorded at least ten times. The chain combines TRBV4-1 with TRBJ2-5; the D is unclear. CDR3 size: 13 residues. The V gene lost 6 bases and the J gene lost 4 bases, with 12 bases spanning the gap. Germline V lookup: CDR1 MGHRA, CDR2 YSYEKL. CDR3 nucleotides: TGCGCCAGCAGTCCTGACTCCGGAGAGACCCAGTACTTC. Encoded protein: CASSPDSGETQYF.

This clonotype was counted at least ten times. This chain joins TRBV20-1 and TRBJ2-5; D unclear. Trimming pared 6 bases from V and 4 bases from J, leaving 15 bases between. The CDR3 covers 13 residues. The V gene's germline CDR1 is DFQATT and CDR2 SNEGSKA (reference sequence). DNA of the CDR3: TGCAGTGCGTGGATCGCTCCAGGAGAGACCCAGTACTTC. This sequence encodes CSAWIAPGETQYF.